The T cell receptor beta chain under discussion was sequenced for a study of cytomegalovirus exposure and HLA in healthy donors. Study summary: Samples from HLA-typed donors yielded about 85 million unique TCRs in an early data release. Findings and limits, study-wide: Immune exposure information comprised only CMV serostatus. The later analysis indicated that the majority of CMV-associated TCR beta chains appeared HLA-restricted.

Worth noting for this clone: Its antigen is currently unknown.

The CDR3 sequence is 13 residues long. V lost 2 bases and J 6 bases, leaving 11 bases between the germline ends. The germline V gene has CDR1 SGHVS and CDR2 FQNEAQ. Primers: 60 Vbeta forward and 13 Jbeta reverse. Assay used: immunoSEQ multiplex PCR; TCRdb lists only in-frame clones, some missing. The sample has some 99,000 clones; 73% are singletons. Sequencing was performed on PBMCs. The sequence was obtained from a man aged 35-49 years in good health and CMV-seronegative. The chain carries TRBV7-8 and TRBJ2-7; D is unclear. The CDR3 loop reads CASSLIWASEQYF. The CDR3 bases are TGTGCCAGCAGCTTAATTTGGGCATCCGAGCAGTACTTC.